This record covers a single T cell receptor gamma chain. What antigen it recognizes has not been identified. Nothing much larger sits one base from this clone, and base qualities are not available. Measured from the cysteine to the phenylalanine, the CDR3 is 11 residues long. The entry retains the CDR3 DNA only, 33 bases that are in frame from base 1. V and J are trimmed by 3 bases and 7 bases, and the gene matches miss 3 bases of the junction. CDR1 is given as GITISATS and CDR2 as ISYDGTV, both from the germline V gene (reference sequence). The entry originates in a study of gamma-delta chains in newborns, infants, children (dated by TCRdb to about 2019). About the study as a whole: According to the title of the study, polyclonal expansion of innate gammadelta T cells immediately after birth is driven by microbial exposure. The study investigated how microbial exposure shaped innate gammadelta T cell populations in human newborns immediately after birth.

Sequencing was carried out with an Illumina MiSeq. Identical DNA sequences were merged into single rows after TCRdb reprocessed the public reads with CATT. Within this sample are roughly 2,500 gamma-chain clones, with around a quarter of them counted one time only. The ten top clones hold around 19% of the sample. The sample was blood. This TCR was sampled from a child who was a newborn, infant or young child, either healthy, febrile or measles-vaccinated (not recorded which). This chain joins TRGV9 to TRGJ1 or TRGJ2. The CDR3 loop reads CALWESYKKLF. At the DNA level, the sequence is TGTGCCTTGTGGGAGTCATATAAGAAACTCTTT.